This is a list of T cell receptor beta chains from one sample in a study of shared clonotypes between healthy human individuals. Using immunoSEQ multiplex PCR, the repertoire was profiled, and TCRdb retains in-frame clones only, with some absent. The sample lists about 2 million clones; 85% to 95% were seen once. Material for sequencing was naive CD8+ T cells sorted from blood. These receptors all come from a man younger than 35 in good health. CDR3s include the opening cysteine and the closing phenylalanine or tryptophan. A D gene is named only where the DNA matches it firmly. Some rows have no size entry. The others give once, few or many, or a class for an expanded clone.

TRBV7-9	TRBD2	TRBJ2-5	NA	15	CASSPTSGGPETQYF	TGTGCCAGCAGCCCAACTAGCGGGGGGCCAGAGACCCAGTACTTC
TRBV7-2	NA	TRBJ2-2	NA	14	CASSVTVNTGELFF	TGTGCCAGCAGCGTGACAGTGAACACCGGGGAGCTGTTTTTT
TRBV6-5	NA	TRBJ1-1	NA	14	CASSYAGTGTEAFF	TGTGCCAGCAGTTATGCAGGGACGGGCACTGAAGCTTTCTTT
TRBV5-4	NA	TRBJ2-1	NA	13	CASSPPNLNEQFF	TGTGCCAGCAGCCCGCCTAATCTCAATGAGCAGTTCTTC
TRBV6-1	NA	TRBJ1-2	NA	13	CASSELGSYGYTF	TGTGCCAGCAGTGAACTGGGATCGTATGGCTACACCTTC
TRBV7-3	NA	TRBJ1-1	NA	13	CASSPYLNTEAFF	TGTGCCAGCAGCCCATATTTGAACACTGAAGCTTTCTTT
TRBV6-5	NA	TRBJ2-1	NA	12	CASSDRTDEQFF	TGTGCCAGCAGTGACCGGACCGACGAGCAGTTCTTC
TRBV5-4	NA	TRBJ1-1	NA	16	CASRHRGGPMNTEAFF	TGTGCCAGCAGGCATCGTGGGGGGCCCATGAACACTGAAGCTTTCTTT
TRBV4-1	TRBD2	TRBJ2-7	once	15	CASSQDQLAGGEQYF	TGCGCCAGCAGCCAAGATCAACTAGCGGGAGGCGAGCAGTACTTC
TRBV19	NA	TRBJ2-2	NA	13	CASSLGPPGELFF	TGTGCCAGTAGTTTAGGTCCTCCCGGGGAGCTGTTTTTT
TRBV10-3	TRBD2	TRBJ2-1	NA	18	CAIGTSGRAPDSYNEQFF	TGTGCCATCGGGACTAGCGGGAGGGCCCCCGACTCCTACAATGAGCAGTTCTTC
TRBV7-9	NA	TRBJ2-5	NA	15	CASSSPLGTQETQYF	TGTGCCAGCAGCTCCCCACTTGGGACCCAAGAGACCCAGTACTTC
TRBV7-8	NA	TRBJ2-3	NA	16	CASSLVAISLTDTQYF	TGTGCCAGCAGCTTAGTGGCGATAAGCCTCACAGATACGCAGTATTTT
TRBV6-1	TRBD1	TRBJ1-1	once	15	CASSAGTGWDTEAFF	TGTGCCAGCAGTGCGGGGACAGGGTGGGACACTGAAGCTTTCTTT
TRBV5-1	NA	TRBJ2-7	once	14	CASSLAGPHYEQYF	TGCGCCAGCAGCTTAGCCGGGCCACACTACGAGCAGTACTTC
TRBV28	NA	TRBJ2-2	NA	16	CASSSVAYTNTGELFF	TGTGCCAGCAGTTCAGTAGCGTACACGAACACCGGGGAGCTGTTTTTT
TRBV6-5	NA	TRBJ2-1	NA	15	CASSVIGGPYNEQFF	TGTGCCAGCAGTGTTATCGGGGGACCCTACAATGAGCAGTTCTTC
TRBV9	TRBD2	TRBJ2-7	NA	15	CASSVAGLAGYEQYF	TGTGCCAGCAGCGTAGCGGGACTAGCGGGGTACGAGCAGTACTTC
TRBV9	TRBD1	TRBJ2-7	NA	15	CASSATGTGGSEQYF	TGTGCCAGCAGCGCCACCGGGACAGGGGGCTCTGAGCAGTACTTC
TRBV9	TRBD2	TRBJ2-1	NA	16	CASSVVAGGLYNEQFF	TGTGCCAGCAGCGTAGTAGCGGGGGGGCTATACAATGAGCAGTTCTTC
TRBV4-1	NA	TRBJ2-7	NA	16	CASSPDTTDFSYEQYF	TGCGCCAGCAGCCCGGACACAACTGACTTCTCCTACGAGCAGTACTTC
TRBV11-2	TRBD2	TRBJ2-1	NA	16	CASSYLAGGPVFEQFF	TGTGCCAGCAGCTATTTAGCGGGAGGGCCGGTTTTTGAGCAGTTCTTC
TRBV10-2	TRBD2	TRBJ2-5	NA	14	CASTLAGFQETQYF	TGCGCCAGCACCCTAGCGGGATTTCAAGAGACCCAGTACTTC
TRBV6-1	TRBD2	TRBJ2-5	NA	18	CASSELGLAGPYQETQYF	TGTGCCAGCAGTGAACTCGGGCTAGCGGGGCCGTACCAAGAGACCCAGTACTTC
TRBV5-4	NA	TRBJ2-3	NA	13	CASTSMGADTQYF	TGTGCCAGCACTTCGATGGGCGCAGATACGCAGTATTTT
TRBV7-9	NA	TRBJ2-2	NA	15	CASSLTPSDTGELFF	TGTGCCAGCAGCTTAACCCCGAGTGATACCGGGGAGCTGTTTTTT
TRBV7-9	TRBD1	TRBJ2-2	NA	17	CASSSRPGTDLTGELFF	TGTGCCAGCAGCTCGCGCCCCGGGACAGATCTCACCGGGGAGCTGTTTTTT